Presented here are 31 T cell receptor beta chains from one specimen sequenced in a study of early T cells in non-severe SARS-CoV-2 infection. TCRdb called the 5' RACE reads again in MiXCR, with one record for every CDR3 protein. The top ten hold around 4.5% of the sample, which has 54,000 or so distinct CDR3 sequences, over 10% seen once. Material: whole blood. These receptors were collected from an adult who was a healthcare worker with PCR-confirmed SARS-CoV-2 infection or an uninfected control (not recorded which).

This chain uses TRBV20-1 with TRBJ2-1, with unresolved D. This CDR3 spans 13 amino acids. The V end was cut by 4 bases, the J end by 4 bases, with 11 bases between. The germline V gene encodes CDR1 DFQATT and CDR2 SNEGSKA (reference sequence). CDR3 DNA: TGCAGTGCTAACTGGGGAACTTACAATGAGCAGTTCTTC. It translates to CSANWGTYNEQFF.

In its sample, this clonotype was seen a few times. This chain connects TRBV2 to TRBJ2-3, with D uncertain. V was pared by 0 bases and J by 10 bases, with 8 bases between. The germline V gene encodes CDR1 SNHLY and CDR2 FYNNEI. The CDR3 sequence is 12 residues long. For the CDR3, the DNA is TGTGCCAGCAGTGAAGCGCTCAGAGCGCAGTATTTT. Encoded protein: CASSEALRAQYF.

The rearrangement joins TRBV2 to TRBJ2-7; 10 bases agree with TRBD2. The germline V gene has CDR1 SNHLY and CDR2 FYNNEI. The V gene end was trimmed by 4 bases and the J gene end by 4 bases; junction bases not matched to a gene: 4. The CDR3 contains 14 residues. The CDR3 DNA reads as TGTGCCAGCAGTGCAGCGGGGGGGATGTACGAGCAGTACTTC. Translating gives CASSAAGGMYEQYF.

This clonotype was observed a handful of times. The chain combines TRBV3-1 with TRBJ2-2; either TRBD1 or TRBD2 may supply D (5 bases each). The germline gives CDR1 LGHDT, CDR2 YNNKEL (reference sequence). The CDR3 is 14 residues long. Trimming took off 1 base at V and 6 bases at J, with 9 bases between the two ends. The CDR3 sequence is CASSQVGGAGELFF. The DNA for the CDR3 is TGTGCCAGCAGCCAAGTTGGGGGAGCCGGGGAGCTGTTTTTT.

The J gene is TRBJ2-5, the V gene TRBV6-5; 11 bases map to TRBD2. The trim removed 0 bases at V and 12 bases at J, leaving 3 bases unmatched. Germline CDR1 reads MNHEY; CDR2 reads SVGAGI. The CDR3 has 13 amino acids. The CDR3 nucleotides read TGTGCCAGCAGTTACTCAGGGACTAGCGGCGAGTACTTC. Amino acid sequence: CASSYSGTSGEYF.

This clonotype came up a few times. The CDR3 loop is CASSEAAGLVNTEAFF. CDR3 sequence (DNA): TGTGCCAGCAGTGAAGCCGCAGGGCTGGTAAACACTGAAGCTTTCTTT. The chain links TRBV6-1 to TRBJ1-1; the D gene is possibly TRBD1 (5 bases). Per germline, CDR1 MNHNS and CDR2 SASEGT. V shed 0 bases and J shed 2 bases, with 13 bases lying between them. This CDR3 comprises 16 residues.

This clonotype was counted ten times or more. This chain uses TRBV29-1 with TRBJ2-1, with TRBD1 matching over 8 bases. The CDR3 totals 11 residues. Trimming removed 0 bases from V and 12 bases from J; junction bases left unmatched: 1. The germline gives CDR1 SQVTM, CDR2 ANQGSEA. CDR3 region: CSVEEGQVQFF. CDR3 nucleotides: TGCAGCGTTGAAGAGGGACAGGTGCAGTTCTTC.

This chain joins TRBV20-1 and TRBJ1-3; 12 nucleotides match TRBD1. CDR1 and CDR2 from the germline V gene are DFQATT and SNEGSKA (reference sequence). The CDR3 has 18 amino acids. V lost 1 base, J lost 0 bases, and 7 bases stayed unmatched. The CDR3 reads CSARAGTGGAGSGNTIYF. In DNA form, the CDR3 reads TGCAGTGCTAGAGCCGGGACAGGGGGCGCGGGCTCTGGAAACACCATATATTTT.

The gene calls are TRBV29-1 and TRBJ2-7, with a weak D call TRBD2 (6 bases). Germline V gene data show CDR1 as SQVTM and CDR2 as ANQGSEA. V was trimmed by 7 bases and J by 4 bases, leaving 20 bases between them. The CDR3 is made up of 14 amino acids. CDR3 coding DNA: TGCAGCGCCCGCCCGGGACTCTCCTCATACGAGCAGTACTTC. It encodes CSARPGLSSYEQYF.

This clonotype was seen a few times. J is TRBJ1-2 and V is TRBV19; TRBD1 is a possible D gene (6 bases). Between the trimmed V and J ends, which lost 5 bases and 4 bases, there was a span of 11 bases. The CDR3 covers 13 residues. The germline V gene encodes CDR1 LNHDA and CDR2 SQIVND (reference sequence). CDR3 DNA: TGTGCCAGTAGTTGGGACACGTCCTATGGCTACACCTTC. Its translation is CASSWDTSYGYTF.

The rearrangement uses TRBV4-1 and TRBJ2-7, with D maybe TRBD1 (5 bases). Per the germline V gene, CDR1 is MGHRA and CDR2 is YSYEKL. V lost 2 bases and J lost 4, with 9 bases in between. The CDR3 length is 13 residues. CDR3 residues: CASSQSRVYEQYF. The CDR3 bases are TGCGCCAGCAGCCAATCCAGGGTGTACGAGCAGTACTTC.

V is TRBV2 and J is TRBJ1-1; no clear D gene. Per germline, CDR1 SNHLY and CDR2 FYNNEI. The CDR3 is 14 residues long. The V end lost 7 bases, the J end lost 5 bases, and 17 bases lay between the germline ends. The CDR3 sequence: CASTGEYSDTEAFF. In DNA, the CDR3 is TGTGCCAGCACCGGGGAATACAGCGATACTGAAGCTTTCTTT. Full variable domain (remainder filled in from reference TRBV2 and TRBJ1-1): EPEVTQTPSHQVTQMGQEVILRCVPISNHLYFYWYRQILGQKVEFLVSFYNNEISEKSEIFDDQFSVERPDGSNFTLKIRSTKLEDSAMYFCASTGEYSDTEAFFGQGTRLTVV.

This clonotype appeared a few times. This chain joins TRBV6-5 and TRBJ1-4, with a possible D match to TRBD1 (6 bases). The CDR3 length is 15 residues. Germline assignment: CDR1 MNHEY and CDR2 SVGAGI. V lost 2 bases, J lost 8 bases, and 15 bases lay in between. CDR3 nucleotides: TGTGCCAGCAGTTACGTGGCAGGGGAGGGAGAAAAACTGTTTTTT. It translates to CASSYVAGEGEKLFF.

This chain connects TRBV29-1 to TRBJ1-1; D perhaps matches TRBD1 (6 bases). V was clipped by 5 bases and J by 5 bases, with 15 bases between them. CDR1 SQVTM and CDR2 ANQGSEA come from the germline V gene. The CDR3 length is 13 residues. The CDR3 loop is CSVPRGGRTEAFF. The CDR3 nucleotides are TGCAGCGTTCCTAGGGGGGGCAGGACTGAAGCTTTCTTT.

This clonotype came up a few times. V is TRBV20-1 and J is TRBJ2-1, with unresolved D. Germline CDR1 is DFQATT and CDR2 is SNEGSKA (reference sequence). V was trimmed by 4 bases and J by 2 bases, leaving 6 bases between them. This CDR3 spans 12 amino acids. CDR3 protein: CSAIVTYNEQFF. CDR3 nucleotides: TGCAGTGCTATTGTAACCTACAATGAGCAGTTCTTC.

This clonotype was found many times. The genes are TRBV30 and TRBJ2-1; 8 nucleotides line up with TRBD1. V lost 7 bases and J lost 3; bases outside the gene matches: 5. Looked up from germline, CDR1 is GTSNPN and CDR2 is SVGIG (reference sequence). The CDR3 contains 13 residues. DNA of the CDR3: TGTGCCTTAACAGGGGGTAGCTACAATGAGCAGTTCTTC. This gives the protein CALTGGSYNEQFF.

The CDR3 nucleotides read TGTGCCAGCAGCTTAGACGCGGGAGCTAACACAGATACGCAGTATTTT. This sequence encodes CASSLDAGANTDTQYF. V usage is TRBV7-6 and J usage is TRBJ2-3; 7 positions agree with TRBD2. Trimming removed 1 base from V and 2 bases from J; junction bases left unmatched: 6. Germline-derived CDR1 and CDR2 are SGHVS and FNYEAQ. CDR3 length: 16 amino acids.

This clonotype was seen more than once but under ten times. The chain joins TRBV28 to TRBJ1-6; maybe TRBD1 (6 bases). Germline lookup yields CDR1 MDHEN and CDR2 SYDVKM. The V gene lost 7 bases and the J gene lost 10 bases, with 17 bases spanning the gap. This CDR3 is 14 amino acids long. The CDR3 DNA reads TGTGCCAGCATGAGTACAGGGAATAGATCACCCCTCCACTTT. This gives the protein CASMSTGNRSPLHF.

This clonotype was observed many times. The chain couples TRBV7-6 to TRBJ2-3; 11 bases line up with TRBD2. With 4 bases clipped from V and 2 bases from J, the junction kept 5 bases outside the gene matches. The CDR3 has 16 amino acids. From germline, CDR1 is SGHVS and CDR2 FNYEAQ. The CDR3 is CASSSGTSGYTDTQYF. The CDR3 nucleotides read TGTGCCAGCAGCTCCGGGACTAGCGGATACACAGATACGCAGTATTTT.

This clonotype appeared a few times. The V call is TRBV11-2, the J call TRBJ1-6; no clear D gene. V was shortened by 4 bases and J by 8 bases, with 12 bases between the two germline ends. The length of the CDR3 is 14 residues. CDR1 is SGHAT, CDR2 FQNNGV, per germline. The CDR3 is CASSSFVADSPLHF. The DNA of the CDR3 is TGTGCCAGCAGCTCCTTCGTCGCGGATTCACCCCTCCACTTT. Full variable domain (missing parts from reference TRBV11-2 and TRBJ1-6): EAGVAQSPRYKIIEKRQSVAFWCNPISGHATLYWYQQILGQGPKLLIQFQNNGVVDDSQLPKDRFSAERLKGVDSTLKIQPAKLEDSAVYLCASSSFVADSPLHFGNGTRLTVT.

This clonotype was observed a few times. The rearrangement joins TRBV2 to TRBJ2-3; D might be TRBD1 or TRBD2, each matching 5 bases. V was cut by 4 bases and J by 4 bases, with 9 bases left in between. The CDR3 consists of 13 residues. The germline gives CDR1 SNHLY, CDR2 FYNNEI. CDR3 loop: CASSGRESDTQYF. The CDR3, as DNA: TGTGCCAGCAGTGGCAGGGAGTCAGATACGCAGTATTTT.

This clonotype has more than one count but fewer than ten. This sequence joins TRBV20-1 and TRBJ2-3, with D perhaps TRBD2 (5 bases). The CDR3 loop spans 14 amino acids. CDR1 is DFQATT, CDR2 SNEGSKA, per germline (reference sequence). With 4 bases removed from V and 3 bases from J, the gap between germline ends came to 14 bases. DNA for the CDR3: TGCAGTGCTAAACCGGGCCGGAGGACAGATACGCAGTATTTT. Translated: CSAKPGRRTDTQYF.

This clonotype was seen more than once but under ten times. The V call is TRBV3-1, the J call TRBJ2-3; 7 nucleotides line up with TRBD2. The CDR3 is made up of 17 amino acids. Looked up from germline, CDR1 is LGHDT and CDR2 is YNNKEL (reference sequence). V dropped 1 base and J dropped 8; count of bases not matched to a gene: 15. The CDR3 protein is CASSQGVLVREYGTQYF. The DNA of the CDR3 is TGTGCCAGCAGCCAAGGTGTATTAGTGCGGGAGTATGGTACGCAGTATTTT.

This clonotype was counted many times. This rearrangement joins TRBV5-1 to TRBJ1-2; TRBD1 is a possible D gene (5 bases). Looked up from germline, CDR1 is SGHRS and CDR2 is YFSETQ. The CDR3 runs 15 residues. The V end was cut by 0 bases, the J end by 3 bases, with 12 bases between. CDR3 bases: TGCGCCAGCAGCTTGGATTTCCGAGGGGACTATGGCTACACCTTC. Its translation is CASSLDFRGDYGYTF.

In its sample, this clonotype was seen many times. The V and J genes are TRBV11-2 and TRBJ1-5; D not certain. The V and J ends lost 3 bases and 7 bases respectively, with 10 bases between them. The germline V gene encodes CDR1 SGHAT and CDR2 FQNNGV. CDR3 size: 13 residues. CDR3 nucleotides: TGTGCCAGCAGCTTGGGTTATGGCCAGCCCCAGCATTTT. It encodes CASSLGYGQPQHF.

The sample holds many counts of this clonotype. J is TRBJ1-5 and V is TRBV20-1; D remains ambiguous. The CDR3 loop spans 14 amino acids. Germline loops: CDR1 DFQATT, CDR2 SNEGSKA (reference sequence). V dropped 1 base and J dropped 3 bases, with 10 bases sitting between them. CDR3 DNA: TGCAGTGCTAGAGGCGGTTCGGACAATCAGCCCCAGCATTTT. Encoded protein: CSARGGSDNQPQHF.

There are many counts of this clonotype. The chain combines TRBV12-3 or TRBV12-4 with TRBJ2-4, with D perhaps TRBD1 (6 bases). CDR3 length: 14 residues. V shed 3 bases and J shed 8 bases, with 14 bases lying between them. The CDR3 here is CASSFARGEDIQYF. The CDR3, as DNA: TGTGCCAGCAGTTTCGCCAGGGGAGAGGACATTCAGTACTTC.

This clonotype was picked up many times. CDR3: CASSSSKGADTQYF. CDR3 in DNA: TGCGCCAGCAGCTCAAGCAAGGGGGCAGATACGCAGTATTTT. The J gene is TRBJ2-3, the V gene TRBV5-1; perhaps TRBD1 as D (6 bases). The germline CDR1 and CDR2 sequences are SGHRS and YFSETQ. Trimming left V 3 bases short and J 4 bases short, with 12 bases between. CDR3 length: 14 residues.

The V call is TRBV28, the J call TRBJ2-7, with 10 bases matching TRBD2. This CDR3 is built from 14 residues. The V gene's germline CDR1 is MDHEN and CDR2 SYDVKM. V lost 6 bases, J lost 1 base, and 3 bases stayed unmatched. CDR3 DNA: TGTGCCAGCAGCAGGACTAGCGGTTCCTACGAGCAGTACTTC. Its translation is CASSRTSGSYEQYF.

This clonotype showed up just a few times. The gene calls are TRBV5-1 and TRBJ2-2; 7 bases are shared with TRBD2. Germline V CDR1 and CDR2: SGHRS, YFSETQ. Trimming at V came to 4 bases and at J to 6 bases, leaving 6 bases not matched to a gene. The CDR3 totals 14 residues. The DNA of the CDR3 is TGCGCCAGCAGCCCGACTAGCACGCCCGGGGAGCTGTTTTTT. Translated, it gives CASSPTSTPGELFF.

This clonotype was detected only a few times. This chain joins TRBV3-1 and TRBJ2-7; no clear D. V lost 1 base and J 1 base, leaving 8 bases between the germline ends. The V gene's germline CDR1 is LGHDT and CDR2 YNNKEL (reference sequence). This CDR3 spans 14 amino acids. As DNA, the CDR3 is TGTGCCAGCAGCCAAGTTTTCAGTTCCTACGAGCAGTACTTC. It yields the protein CASSQVFSSYEQYF.